This T cell receptor (beta chain) came from a study of blood T cell repertoires in COVID-19. Study at large: The cDNA or gDNA used as material had been derived from T cells, B-cell-depleted T cells, or PBMCs.

The table came from immunoSEQ multiplex PCR; TCRdb's copy has only in-frame clones and leaves some out. The sample shows about 41,000 clones, roughly 91% of them seen only once. Germline CDR1 SGHRS, CDR2 YFSETQ. The CDR3 has 15 amino acids. V lost 0 bases, J lost 5 bases, and 11 bases lay in between. Sequenced: peripheral blood. The chain recombines TRBV5-1 with TRBJ2-2; D might be TRBD1 (5 bases). The TCR comes from a human donor in a cohort sampled during active COVID-19. The CDR3 coding sequence is TGCGCCAGCAGCTTGGGGCCAGGGATGACCGGGGAGCTGTTTTTT. Protein product: CASSLGPGMTGELFF. The full variable domain, rest sourced from reference TRBV5-1 and TRBJ2-2, is KAGVTQTPRYLIKTRGQQVTLSCSPISGHRSVSWYQQTPGQGLQFLFEYFSETQRNKGNFPGRFSGRQFSNSRSEMNVSTLELGDSALYLCASSLGPGMTGELFFGEGSRLTVL.